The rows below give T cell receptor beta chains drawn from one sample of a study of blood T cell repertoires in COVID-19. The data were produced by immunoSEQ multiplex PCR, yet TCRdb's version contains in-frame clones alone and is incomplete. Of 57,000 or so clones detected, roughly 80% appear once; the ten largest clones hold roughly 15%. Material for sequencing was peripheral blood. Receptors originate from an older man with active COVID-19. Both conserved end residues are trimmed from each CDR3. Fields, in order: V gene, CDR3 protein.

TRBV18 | ASSLSRQYEQY
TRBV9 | ASSADRLAGPYEQY
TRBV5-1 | ASSFEDSSYEQY
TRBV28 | ASREPRGLPYEQY
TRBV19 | ASSQGSQETQY
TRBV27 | ASSLIAGGDNEQF
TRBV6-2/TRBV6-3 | ASSQKGPPGAPLKWGLNTEAF
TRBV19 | ASSMSSTRAQY
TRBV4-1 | ASSSPGTGDYEQY
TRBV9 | ASSGSGLADTQY
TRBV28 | ASSYSGQGYQPQH
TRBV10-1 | ARGGEAGDLWDTDTQY
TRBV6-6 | ASSYSTGSGNTIY